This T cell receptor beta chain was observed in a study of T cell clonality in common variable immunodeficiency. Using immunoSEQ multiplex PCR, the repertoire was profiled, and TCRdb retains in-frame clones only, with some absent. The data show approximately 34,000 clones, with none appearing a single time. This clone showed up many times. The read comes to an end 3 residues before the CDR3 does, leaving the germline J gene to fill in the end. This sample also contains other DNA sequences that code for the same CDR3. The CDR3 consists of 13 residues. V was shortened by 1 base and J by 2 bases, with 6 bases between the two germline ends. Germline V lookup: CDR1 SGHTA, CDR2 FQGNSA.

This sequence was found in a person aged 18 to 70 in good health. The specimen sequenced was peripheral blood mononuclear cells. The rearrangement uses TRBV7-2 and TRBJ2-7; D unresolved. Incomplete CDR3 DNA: TGTGCCAGCAGCTTAGACTATGCCTACGAG. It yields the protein CASSLDYAYE. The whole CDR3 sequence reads CASSLDYAYEQYF. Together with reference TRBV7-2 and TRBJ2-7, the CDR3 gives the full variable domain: GAGVSQSPSNKVTEKGKDVELRCDPISGHTALYWYRQSLGQGLEFLIYFQGNSAPDKSGLPSDRFSAERTGGSVSTLTIQRTQQEDSAVYLCASSLDYAYEQYFGPGTRLTVT.